This TCR beta chain appears in the sequencing data of a study of OX40 agonist ivuxolimab in advanced cancers. Study as a whole: Of the patients, three showed partial responses, one with hepatocellular carcinoma and two with cutaneous melanoma. Study-wide findings and caveats: At 0.1 to 3.0 mg/kg, clonal expansion of CD4+ and CD8+ blood T cells had occurred by week 6.

Regarding this clone: The antigen remains unidentified.

Assay used: immunoSEQ multiplex PCR; TCRdb lists only in-frame clones, some missing. The top ten hold under 25% of the sample, which has about 35,000 clones, over 80% seen once. Germline-derived CDR1 and CDR2 are MNHEY and SMNVEV (reference sequence). V lost 3 bases and J 4 bases, leaving 9 bases between the germline ends. The CDR3 is 14 residues long. J is TRBJ1-4 and V is TRBV27; D is ambiguous. The receptor was isolated from an adult with an advanced solid tumor such as melanoma, head and neck, liver or kidney cancer. The source was CD4+ or CD8+ T cells sorted from blood, collected in a trial of the OX40 agonist ivuxolimab. CDR3 nucleotides: TGTGCCAGCAGTTTGCAGTGGGGTAATGAAAAACTGTTTTTT. Its translation is CASSLQWGNEKLFF.